Below, one T cell receptor (beta chain) is given with its context. It has no known antigen specificity. Qualities for individual bases were not recorded, and no much larger clone is one base off. This specimen belongs to a study of shared clonotypes between healthy human individuals (dated by TCRdb to the early 2020s). Broadly, across the study: The cohort comprised two women and a few men aged 18 to 49 years. The study deeply sequenced blood TCR repertoires of about 5 healthy adults to estimate repertoire size and the extent of clonotype sharing between individuals. For each donor, CD4 naive and CD4 memory were each given three plates, CD8 naive was given two plates, and CD8 memory was given one plate. Per donor, leukapheresis produced somewhere between about 0.8 and 9 billion PBMCs. To increase sequencing depth and limit assay-specific biases, TCR repertoire library preparation and sequencing were carried out by different laboratories using diverse techniques. The full study reports these points: Compared with non-shared clonotypes, the clonotypes found in all four sorted-subset donors had higher generation probabilities. Sharing across a few donors was observed for approximately 5% of naive CD4, over 3% of naive CD8, over 2% of memory CD4, and 0.4% of memory CD8 clonotypes. Pairwise subsampling led to the expectation that sequencing depth would affect the degree of clonotype sharing among donors. Sampling was restricted to blood, and TCR repertoires in tissue are likely to differ from TCR repertoires in blood. The small number of donors limited the genetic and exposure-history diversity represented. Even with the large sequencing depth, rarefaction of the sorted-subset datasets indicated that sequencing was incomplete. Larger estimated clonotype richness was generally found for naive subsets than for memory subsets.

Using the deep immunoSEQ assay, multiplex PCR amplified TCR CDR3 regions from genomic DNA. Extracted genomic DNA from each cell subset was spread evenly across all wells of several immunoSEQ 96-well plates, with each plate serving as a replicate. For sorted subsets, about 210 ng of genomic DNA, equivalent to 25,000 to 35,000 T cell genomes, went into each replicate PCR. Purified libraries were measured with a Qubit 3.0 fluorometer, size-checked on a Bioanalyzer 2100, and measured again with the KAPA Library Quantification kit. A separate single-read 150-cycle Illumina NextSeq 550 flow cell was used to sequence each immunoSEQ 96-well plate. The authors' analysis ran thus. Because only junctional sequences without quality scores were contained in the immunoSEQ output, filtering matching that applied to full-length reads could not be performed. To assign V/J genes and CDR3, sequences were annotated against IMGT germline references using PyIR, a Python wrapper for IgBLAST v1.9. Reads with weak V/J assignments (E-value above 1e-6), missing CDR3, stop codons, out-of-frame junctions, or ambiguous translated residues were removed. A V3J clonotype was defined by an identical inferred V gene, J gene, and CDR3 amino acid sequence. To compute the percentage overlap between repertoires, the number of shared unique clonotypes was divided by the size of the smaller repertoire. Richness of each repertoire was evaluated using RTK rarefaction, the Chao1 estimator, and Recon v2.1 estimates of unobserved clonotypes. Generation probabilities for all TCRbeta clonotypes obtained by the gDNA method from a few donors were computed using OLGA. The table comes from immuneACCESS by way of TCRdb, which keeps in-frame sequences with V and J called. Part of the clones is missing from these tables; in studies checked, under half for an unresolved V gene and the rest for unknown reasons. That table is the source of V, J and clone size, and D and trimming were worked out from the DNA. In all, the sample holds about 2.4 million clones, and approximately 93% of those were seen once. The ten largest clones capture about 0.34% of the sample.

From a lookup of the germline V gene (reference sequence), CDR1 and CDR2 are LNHDA and SQIVND. CDR3 length: 13 amino acids, cysteine to phenylalanine. Only the CDR3 part of the read is kept: 39 bases, read in frame from the first base. V sheds 2 bases and J sheds 4 bases, leaving 8 bases between their ends. The donors were healthy, HIV-negative adults who had no recently reported acute infections or vaccinations. All donors were Caucasian adults living in Nashville, Tennessee, USA. CD4+ T cells were enriched through magnetic negative selection, after which naive cells were positively selected on CD45RA and the remaining negative fraction served as the memory subset. After blood collection by leukapheresis, PBMCs were isolated using Ficoll-Histopaque density gradient centrifugation and then cryopreserved in the vapor phase of liquid nitrogen. Analytical flow cytometry was used to check the purity and quantity of each magnetically sorted T cell population. Genomic DNA was isolated from each sorted fraction and quantified by UV absorbance on a Nanodrop 2000c.

The sequence links TRBV19 to TRBJ1-1; possibly the D gene is TRBD1, per 5 matching bases. Specimen: naive CD4+ T cells from PBMCs. This specimen's cell subset or site label, per the study, means: CD45RA+ positively selected. The clonotype originates from a man aged 18 to 29 in good health. Some clones in this sample may be carry-over from other donors' samples. This receptor has the CDR3 CASSIQRGTEAFF. Here is the DNA: TGTGCCAGTAGTATACAGAGGGGCACTGAAGCTTTCTTT. The variable domain in full, with residues beyond the CDR3 obtained from the reference TRBV19 and TRBJ1-1 genes, is DGGITQSPKYLFRKEGQNVTLSCEQNLNHDAMYWYRQDPGQGLRLIYYSQIVNDFQKGDIAEGYSVSREKKESFPLTVTSAQKNPTAFYLCASSIQRGTEAFFGQGTRLTVV.